This T cell receptor (beta chain) was sequenced during a study of blood T cell repertoires in COVID-19. About the research overall: There were acute and convalescent COVID-19 samples, and they came from the United States, Italy and Spain. Nucleic acid was either cDNA or gDNA, and it came from T cells, B-cell-depleted T cells, or PBMCs.

As originally analysed: Nucleated cell counts were estimated from reference gene primer amplification. Profiling relied on immunoSEQ multiplex PCR, and the TCRdb table lists in-frame clones only, not all of them. V and J calls plus clone size are reproduced from that table; the DNA served to infer D and trimming. This sample carries 90,000 to 120,000 clones, over 80% of them seen once, and the ten largest clones take over 12%. Sequenced material: peripheral blood. The clonotype was recovered from a man aged 45-60 years with acute or convalescent COVID-19.

The CDR3: CASSLGSGGFGNTIYF. The DNA of the CDR3 is TGCGCCAGCAGCTTGGGCTCAGGGGGCTTTGGAAACACCATATATTTT. The chain recombines TRBV5-1 with TRBJ1-3; 8 bases line up with TRBD1. The V gene's germline CDR1 is SGHRS and CDR2 YFSETQ. The CDR3 contains 16 residues. Losses at the gene ends were 0 bases for V and 3 bases for J; bases not matched to a gene: 5.